This T cell receptor (beta chain) was observed in a study of T cells after yellow fever vaccination. TCRdb processed the 5' RACE reads anew with MiXCR; each CDR3 protein has one entry. The sample holds approximately 160,000 distinct CDR3 sequences, approximately 6.2% seen once. This clonotype was found a few times. Deletions cut 5 bases from V and 1 base from J, with 10 bases between. The CDR3 is 14 amino acids. The rearrangement uses TRBV12-3 or TRBV12-4 and TRBJ2-3; D is uncertain. Sample: CD4+ T cells sorted from PBMCs, taken on the day of the first yellow fever vaccination. This receptor was obtained from a man between 18 and 35 years old who received the YFV17D yellow fever vaccine. CDR3 sequence reads: CASSLFSGTDTQYF. The CDR3 DNA reads TGTGCCAGCAGTCTGTTTTCCGGCACAGATACGCAGTATTTT.